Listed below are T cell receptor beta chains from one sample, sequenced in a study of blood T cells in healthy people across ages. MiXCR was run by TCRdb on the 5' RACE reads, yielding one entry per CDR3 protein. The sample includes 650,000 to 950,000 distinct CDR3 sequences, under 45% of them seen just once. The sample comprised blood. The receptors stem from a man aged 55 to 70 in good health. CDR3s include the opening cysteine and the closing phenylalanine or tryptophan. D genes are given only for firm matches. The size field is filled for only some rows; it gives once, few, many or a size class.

CDR3nt: TGTGCCAGCTCCAATTATATCCGGGACAGGTCTAACTATGGCTACACCTTC
CDR3aa: CASSNYIRDRSNYGYTF
len: 17
j_gene: TRBJ1-2
v_gene: TRBV18
d_gene: TRBD1
abundance: -

CDR3nt: TGTGCCAGCAGAACTAACTCTGGGGCCAACGTCCTGACTTTC
CDR3aa: CASRTNSGANVLTF
len: 14
j_gene: TRBJ2-6
v_gene: TRBV11-3
d_gene: -
abundance: -

CDR3nt: TGCAGTGCTAGAGGCCTAGCGGCCTACAATGAGCAGTTCTTC
CDR3aa: CSARGLAAYNEQFF
len: 14
j_gene: TRBJ2-1
v_gene: TRBV20-1
d_gene: TRBD2
abundance: -

CDR3nt: TGCGCCAGCGGCTTAGGGGACAGCGGTGGCTACACCTTC
CDR3aa: CASGLGDSGGYTF
len: 13
j_gene: TRBJ1-2
v_gene: TRBV7-3
d_gene: TRBD1
abundance: -

CDR3nt: TGCGCCAGCAGTCCGGGACAGAGTCGCACAGATACGCAGTATTTT
CDR3aa: CASSPGQSRTDTQYF
len: 15
j_gene: TRBJ2-3
v_gene: TRBV5-1
d_gene: TRBD1
abundance: few

CDR3nt: TGCAGTGCTAGAGCCACAGGGCGGGAGAGTGGCTACACCTTC
CDR3aa: CSARATGRESGYTF
len: 14
j_gene: TRBJ1-2
v_gene: TRBV20-1
d_gene: -
abundance: -

CDR3nt: TGTGCCATCGGTTCGGCGGGGGGGAGAATGGAGACCCAGTACTTC
CDR3aa: CAIGSAGGRMETQYF
len: 15
j_gene: TRBJ2-5
v_gene: TRBV10-3
d_gene: TRBD2
abundance: -

CDR3nt: TGTGTCAGCAGTTACTCCGGGGAAAAGGCCAAAAACATTCAGTACTTC
CDR3aa: CVSSYSGEKAKNIQYF
len: 16
j_gene: TRBJ2-4
v_gene: TRBV6-2/TRBV6-3
d_gene: -
abundance: -

CDR3nt: TGTGCCGGCAGCTTACAACGGATGAACACTGAAGCTTTCTTT
CDR3aa: CAGSLQRMNTEAFF
len: 14
j_gene: TRBJ1-1
v_gene: TRBV7-2
d_gene: -
abundance: -

CDR3nt: TGTGCCAGCAGTTGGTTAGGTGTCTACACCTTC
CDR3aa: CASSWLGVYTF
len: 11
j_gene: TRBJ1-2
v_gene: TRBV27
d_gene: -
abundance: few

CDR3nt: TGTGCCAGCAGTGAAGCGGAGACAGACACGCAGTATTTT
CDR3aa: CASSEAETDTQYF
len: 13
j_gene: TRBJ2-3
v_gene: TRBV6-1
d_gene: -
abundance: -

CDR3nt: TGCGCCAGCAGTGAGGCAAGGGGGCCTACCGGGGAGCTGTTTTTT
CDR3aa: CASSEARGPTGELFF
len: 15
j_gene: TRBJ2-2
v_gene: TRBV25-1
d_gene: TRBD1
abundance: few

CDR3nt: TGTGCCAGCAGTTCCCCCTGGAGGGGAGGTGGCACCGGGGAGCTGTTTTTT
CDR3aa: CASSSPWRGGGTGELFF
len: 17
j_gene: TRBJ2-2
v_gene: TRBV12-3/TRBV12-4
d_gene: -
abundance: -